What follows are 5 T cell receptor beta chains derived from one specimen sequenced in a study of OX40 agonist ivuxolimab in advanced cancers. Sequencing was performed with immunoSEQ multiplex PCR; in TCRdb, only in-frame clones are kept and a portion is missing. Among 20,000 to 25,000 clones, 75% to 90% were seen once, and the ten largest hold roughly 25%. The specimen was CD4+ or CD8+ T cells sorted from blood, collected in a trial of the OX40 agonist ivuxolimab. The receptor source for this set is an adult with an advanced solid tumor such as melanoma, head and neck, liver or kidney cancer.

This chain joins TRBV21-1 and TRBJ1-1; TRBD1, the D gene given by the table, was not confirmed from the DNA. TRBV21-1 is described as a pseudogene. This CDR3 is built from 14 residues. The CDR3 is CASSFPGHSTEAFF. CDR3 nucleotides: TGTGCCAGCAGCTTTCCGGGACATAGCACTGAAGCTTTCTTT.

The rearrangement uses TRBV9 and TRBJ2-7, with 9 nucleotides matching TRBD1. The CDR3 has 14 residues. Germline CDR1 is SGDLS and CDR2 is YYNGEE. The V and J ends lost 3 bases and 3 bases, in that order; junction bases with no gene match: 4. CDR3 nucleotide sequence: TGTGCCAGCAGCGAAGGACAGGGGAACTACGAGCAGTACTTC. It codes for CASSEGQGNYEQYF.

The DNA for the CDR3 is TGTGCCAGCAGCTCCGGGACTAGCGGGAGACCTCCCCTTTATGAGCAGTTCTTC. It yields the protein CASSSGTSGRPPLYEQFF. The chain has TRBV7-2 and TRBJ2-1; 14 nucleotides line up with TRBD2. The CDR3 has 18 amino acids. V dropped 4 bases and J dropped 8; count of bases not matched to a gene: 13. Germline CDR1 and CDR2: SGHTA and FQGNSA.

The chain carries TRBV5-1 and TRBJ2-1; D ambiguous. Trimming removed 4 bases from V and 5 bases from J, with 10 bases in between. Germline-derived CDR1 and CDR2 are SGHRS and YFSETQ. The CDR3 is 13 residues long. Here the CDR3 reads CASSLNLNNEQFF. CDR3 sequence (DNA): TGCGCCAGCAGCCTAAACTTGAACAATGAGCAGTTCTTC.

This clone was observed a single time. The chain's CDR3 is CASSEVFTEAFF. The CDR3 DNA is TGTGCCAGCAGTGAAGTGTTCACTGAAGCTTTCTTT. The gene calls are TRBV6-1 and TRBJ1-1; D remains ambiguous. From germline, CDR1 is MNHNS and CDR2 SASEGT. Trimming shortened V by 1 base and J by 4 bases, and 4 bases separated the two germline ends. The CDR3 spans 12 residues.